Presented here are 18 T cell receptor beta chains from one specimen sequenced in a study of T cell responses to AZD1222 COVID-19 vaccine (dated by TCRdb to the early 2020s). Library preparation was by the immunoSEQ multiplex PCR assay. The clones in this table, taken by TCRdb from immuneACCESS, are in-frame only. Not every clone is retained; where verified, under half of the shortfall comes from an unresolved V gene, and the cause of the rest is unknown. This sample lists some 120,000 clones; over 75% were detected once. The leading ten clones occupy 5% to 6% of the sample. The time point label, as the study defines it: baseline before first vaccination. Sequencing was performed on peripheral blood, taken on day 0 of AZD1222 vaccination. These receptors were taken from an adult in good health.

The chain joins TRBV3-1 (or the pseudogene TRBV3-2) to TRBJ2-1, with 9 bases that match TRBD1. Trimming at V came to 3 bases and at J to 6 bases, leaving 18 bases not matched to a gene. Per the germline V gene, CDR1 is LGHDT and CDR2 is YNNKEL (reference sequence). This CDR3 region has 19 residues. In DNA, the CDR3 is TGTGCCAGCAGCCACCGTGGGACAGGGATCGGTAGTGGGAGCAATGAGCAGTTCTTC. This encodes CASSHRGTGIGSGSNEQFF.

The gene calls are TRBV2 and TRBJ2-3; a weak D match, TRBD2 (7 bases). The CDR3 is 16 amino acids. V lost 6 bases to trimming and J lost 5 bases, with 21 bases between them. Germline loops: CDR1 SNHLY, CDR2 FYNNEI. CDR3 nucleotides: TGTGCCAGCAGCGGAATTACTCACAGGGAGGGAGATACGCAGTATTTT. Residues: CASSGITHREGDTQYF.

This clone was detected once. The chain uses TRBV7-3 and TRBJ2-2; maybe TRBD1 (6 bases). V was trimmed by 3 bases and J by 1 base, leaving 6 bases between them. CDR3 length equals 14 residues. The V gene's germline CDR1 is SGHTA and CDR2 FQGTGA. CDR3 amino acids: CASSLTGNTGELFF. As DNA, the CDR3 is TGTGCCAGCAGCTTGACAGGGAACACCGGGGAGCTGTTTTTT. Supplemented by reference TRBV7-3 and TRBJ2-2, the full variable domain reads GAGVSQTPSNKVTEKGKYVELRCDPISGHTALYWYRQSLGQGPEFLIYFQGTGAADDSGLPNDRFFAVRPEGSVSTLKIQRTERGDSAVYLCASSLTGNTGELFFGEGSRLTVL.

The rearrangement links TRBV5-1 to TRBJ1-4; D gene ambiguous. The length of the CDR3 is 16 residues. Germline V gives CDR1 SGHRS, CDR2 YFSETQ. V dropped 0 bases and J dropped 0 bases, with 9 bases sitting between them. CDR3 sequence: CASSLAPPATNEKLFF. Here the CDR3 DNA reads TGCGCCAGCAGCTTGGCCCCGCCTGCAACTAATGAAAAACTGTTTTTT.

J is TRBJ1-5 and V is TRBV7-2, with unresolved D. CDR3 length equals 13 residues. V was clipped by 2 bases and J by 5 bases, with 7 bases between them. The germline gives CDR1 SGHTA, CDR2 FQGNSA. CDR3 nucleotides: TGTGCCAGCAGCTTACGAACAGATCAGCCCCAGCATTTT. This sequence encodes CASSLRTDQPQHF. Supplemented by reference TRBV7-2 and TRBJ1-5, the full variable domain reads GAGVSQSPSNKVTEKGKDVELRCDPISGHTALYWYRQSLGQGLEFLIYFQGNSAPDKSGLPSDRFSAERTGGSVSTLTIQRTQQEDSAVYLCASSLRTDQPQHFGDGTRLSIL.

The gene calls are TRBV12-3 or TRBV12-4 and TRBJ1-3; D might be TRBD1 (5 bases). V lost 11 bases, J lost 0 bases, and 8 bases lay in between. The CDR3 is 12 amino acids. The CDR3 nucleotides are TGTGCCGGGGGACGCTCTGGAAACACCATATATTTT. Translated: CAGGRSGNTIYF.

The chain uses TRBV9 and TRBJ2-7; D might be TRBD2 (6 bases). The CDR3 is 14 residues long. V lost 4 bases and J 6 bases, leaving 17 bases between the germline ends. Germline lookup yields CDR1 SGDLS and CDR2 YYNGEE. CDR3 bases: TGTGCCAGCAGCCCCGAGACTAGTTTGGGCGAGCAGTACTTC. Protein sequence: CASSPETSLGEQYF.

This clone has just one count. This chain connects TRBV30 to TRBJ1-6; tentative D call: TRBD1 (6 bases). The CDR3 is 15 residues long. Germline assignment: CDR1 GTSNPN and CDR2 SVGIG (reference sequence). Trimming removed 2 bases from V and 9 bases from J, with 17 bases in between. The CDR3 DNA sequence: TGTGCCTGGAGTTCCAAATCGGACAGTTCTTCACCCCTCCACTTT. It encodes CAWSSKSDSSSPLHF.

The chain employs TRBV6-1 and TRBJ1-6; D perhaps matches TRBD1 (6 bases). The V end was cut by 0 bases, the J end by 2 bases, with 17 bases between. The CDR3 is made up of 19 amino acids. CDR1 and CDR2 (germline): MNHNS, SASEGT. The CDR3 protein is CASSEAGGASGTYNSPLHF. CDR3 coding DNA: TGTGCCAGCAGTGAAGCGGGGGGGGCCAGCGGGACCTATAATTCACCCCTCCACTTT.

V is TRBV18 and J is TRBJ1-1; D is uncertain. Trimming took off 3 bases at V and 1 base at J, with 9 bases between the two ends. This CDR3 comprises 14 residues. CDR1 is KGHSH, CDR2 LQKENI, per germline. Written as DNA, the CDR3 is TGTGCCAGCTCACCGGGGATCGGGAACACTGAAGCTTTCTTT. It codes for CASSPGIGNTEAFF.

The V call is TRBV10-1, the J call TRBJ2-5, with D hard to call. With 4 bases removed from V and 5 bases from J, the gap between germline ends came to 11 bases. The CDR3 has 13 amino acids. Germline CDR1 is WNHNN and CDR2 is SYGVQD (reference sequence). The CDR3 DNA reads TGCGCCAGCAGTGCCTGGGCATCTGAGACCCAGTACTTC. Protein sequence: CASSAWASETQYF.

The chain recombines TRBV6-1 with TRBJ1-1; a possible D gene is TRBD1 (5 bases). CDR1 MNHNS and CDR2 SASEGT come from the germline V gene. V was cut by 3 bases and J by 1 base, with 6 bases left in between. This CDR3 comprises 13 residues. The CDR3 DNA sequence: TGTGCCAGCAGTGATCAGGGGAACACTGAAGCTTTCTTT. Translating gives CASSDQGNTEAFF.

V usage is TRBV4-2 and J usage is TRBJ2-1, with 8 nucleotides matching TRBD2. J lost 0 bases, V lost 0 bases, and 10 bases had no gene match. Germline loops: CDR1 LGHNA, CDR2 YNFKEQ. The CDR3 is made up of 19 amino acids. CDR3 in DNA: TGTGCCAGCAGCCAAGATCCGCAACTAGCGGATAGCTCCTACAATGAGCAGTTCTTC. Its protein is CASSQDPQLADSSYNEQFF.

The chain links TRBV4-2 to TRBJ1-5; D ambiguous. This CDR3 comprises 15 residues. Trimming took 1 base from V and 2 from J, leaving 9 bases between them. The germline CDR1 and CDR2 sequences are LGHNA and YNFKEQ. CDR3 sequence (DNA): TGTGCCAGCAGCCAAGGTAGCGAGGGCAATCAGCCCCAGCATTTT. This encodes CASSQGSEGNQPQHF.

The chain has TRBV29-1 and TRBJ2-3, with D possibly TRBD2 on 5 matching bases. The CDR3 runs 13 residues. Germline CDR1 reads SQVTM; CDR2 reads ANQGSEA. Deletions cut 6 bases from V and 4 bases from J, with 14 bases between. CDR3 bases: TGCAGCGTCGTTAGAGGGCCGTCAGATACGCAGTATTTT. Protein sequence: CSVVRGPSDTQYF.

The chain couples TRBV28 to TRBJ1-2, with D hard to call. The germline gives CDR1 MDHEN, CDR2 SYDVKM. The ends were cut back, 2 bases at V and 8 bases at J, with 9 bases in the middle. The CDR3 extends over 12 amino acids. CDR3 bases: TGTGCCAGCAGTTTAAGCGTGGGGGGCTACACCTTC. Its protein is CASSLSVGGYTF.

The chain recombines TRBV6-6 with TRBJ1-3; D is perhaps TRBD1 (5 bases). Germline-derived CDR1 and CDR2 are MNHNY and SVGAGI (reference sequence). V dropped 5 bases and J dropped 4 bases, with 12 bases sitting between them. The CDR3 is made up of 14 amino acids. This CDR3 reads CASSTGTVGNTIYF. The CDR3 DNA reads TGTGCCAGCAGTACCGGGACGGTGGGAAACACCATATATTTT.

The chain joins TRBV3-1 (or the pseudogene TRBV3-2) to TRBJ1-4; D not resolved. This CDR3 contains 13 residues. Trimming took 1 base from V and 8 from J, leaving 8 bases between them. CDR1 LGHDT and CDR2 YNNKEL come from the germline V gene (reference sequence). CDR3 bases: TGTGCCAGCAGCCAAGTGGAGAAAGAAAAACTGTTTTTT. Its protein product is CASSQVEKEKLFF.